This TCR beta chain was observed in a study of shared clonotypes between healthy human individuals (dated by TCRdb to the early 2020s). With regard to the full study: A couple of women and three men aged 18 to 49 years were included in the cohort. Blood TCR repertoires of a handful of healthy adults were deeply sequenced to estimate repertoire size and the extent of clonotype sharing between individuals. Different laboratories and diverse techniques were used to prepare libraries and sequence TCR repertoires, to increase sequencing depth and limit assay-specific biases. Per donor, leukapheresis produced somewhere between about 0.94 and 9.5 billion PBMCs. Here is what the overall study found, with its caveats: Based on pairwise subsampling, the degree of clonotype sharing among donors was expected to be affected by sequencing depth. Only blood was sampled, and tissue TCR repertoires likely differ from those in blood. The small number of donors limited the genetic and exposure-history diversity represented.

On this clone itself: Its antigen has not been determined. No base quality values were provided; no much bigger clone lies one nucleotide off.

Using the deep immunoSEQ assay, TCR CDR3 regions were amplified from genomic DNA by multiplex PCR. For each cell subset, the extracted genomic DNA was distributed evenly across all wells of several immunoSEQ 96-well plates, and each plate served as one replicate. For unsorted PBMC, approximately 0.3 ug genomic DNA, equal to tens of thousands of T cell genomes, was loaded into each replicate PCR. Ten immunoSEQ deep assay plates were used to sequence the unsorted PBMC genomic DNA. Purified libraries were measured with a Qubit 3.0 fluorometer, size-checked on a Bioanalyzer 2100, and measured again with the KAPA Library Quantification kit. Every immunoSEQ 96-well plate was sequenced on a dedicated single-read 150-cycle Illumina NextSeq 550 flow cell. The original pipeline was this. Because the immunoSEQ output included only junctional sequences and no quality scores, the filtering could not be the same as the filtering used for full-length reads. Sequences were annotated with PyIR, a Python wrapper for IgBLAST v1.9, using IMGT germline references to assign V/J genes and CDR3. Reads with weak V/J assignments (E-value above 1e-6), missing CDR3, stop codons, out-of-frame junctions, or ambiguous translated residues were removed. A V3J clonotype was defined by an identical inferred V gene, J gene, and CDR3 amino acid sequence. To compute the percentage overlap between repertoires, the number of shared unique clonotypes was divided by the size of the smaller repertoire. Richness of each repertoire was evaluated using RTK rarefaction, the Chao1 estimator, and Recon v2.1 estimates of unobserved clonotypes. Entries here come from immuneACCESS through TCRdb and include only in-frame sequences with V and J called. Some clones fail to appear in such tables; in the studies checked, an unresolved V gene covers under half of the shortfall, and the cause of the remainder is unknown. That table furnishes V, J and clone size, whereas the DNA furnished D and trimming. In this sample the table shows approximately 500,000 clones, roughly 85% of which occur a single time. Roughly an eighth of the sample is taken by the ten largest.

The CDR3, from cysteine to phenylalanine, totals 14 residues. Only the CDR3 DNA stays, 42 bases, in frame from base 1. CDR1 is given as SEHNR and CDR2 as FQNEAQ, both from the germline V gene (reference sequence). The V end loses 1 base and the J end loses 4 bases, and a stretch of 9 bases separates them. Healthy HIV-negative adults with no recently reported acute infections or vaccinations were included as donors. All donors were Caucasian adults living in Nashville, Tennessee, USA. For unsorted samples, about 90 million PBMCs were counted and genomic DNA was extracted with the QIAamp DNA Blood Mini kit. After blood collection by leukapheresis, PBMCs were isolated using Ficoll-Histopaque density gradient centrifugation and then cryopreserved in the vapor phase of liquid nitrogen.

The TCR originated in a woman aged 35 to 49 in good health. Some clones in this sample may be carry-over from other donors' samples. The sample taken for sequencing was PBMCs. The V and J genes are TRBV7-9 and TRBJ2-3, with a weak D call of TRBD2 (6 bases match). The DNA sequence is TGTGCCAGCAGCTTAGGGCGGGGACCAGATACGCAGTATTTT. This yields the protein CASSLGRGPDTQYF.